The clone carrying this T cell receptor (beta chain) came up many times. Its target is unknown. CDR1 and CDR2 (germline): DFQATT, SNEGSKA (reference sequence). V trimming: 4 bases; J trimming: 4 bases; junction bases outside the gene matches: 9. CDR3 length equals 14 residues. TCRdb ran MiXCR on the 5' RACE reads and lists one entry per CDR3 protein. The table records some 600,000 distinct CDR3 sequences, under 8.5% of them present only once. These data are taken from a study of identical twins. Whole-study findings and limits: High-abundance cord blood beta clonotypes had fewer insertions; memory repertoires showed none. Monozygotic twins shared more out-of-frame TCR alpha than recombination models predicted. Twins' excess sharing was less marked for out-of-frame beta sequences.

This sample also appeared in a second study, on yellow fever vaccine responses in identical twins.

This sequence originates from a woman aged 18-29 years in good health. The chain combines TRBV20-1 with TRBJ1-2; 7 bases fit TRBD1. Material: PBMCs. The CDR3 sequence: CSAKDREGGYGYTF. Here the CDR3 DNA reads TGCAGTGCTAAAGACAGGGAGGGGGGCTATGGCTACACCTTC.